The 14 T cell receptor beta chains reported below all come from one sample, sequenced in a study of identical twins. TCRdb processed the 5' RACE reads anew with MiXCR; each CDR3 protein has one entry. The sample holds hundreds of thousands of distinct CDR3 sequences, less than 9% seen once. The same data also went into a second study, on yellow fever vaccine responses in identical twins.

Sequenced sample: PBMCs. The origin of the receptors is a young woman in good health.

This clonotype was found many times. The DNA of the CDR3 is TGCGCCAGCAGCTTGGACAGGGTGGGCACTGAAGCTTTCTTT. Protein sequence: CASSLDRVGTEAFF. The chain recombines TRBV5-1 with TRBJ1-1, with D possibly being TRBD1 (6 bases). Trimming left V 0 bases short and J 4 bases short, with 10 bases between. Germline V gives CDR1 SGHRS, CDR2 YFSETQ. The CDR3 consists of 14 residues. Variable domain in full (rest from reference TRBV5-1 and TRBJ1-1): KAGVTQTPRYLIKTRGQQVTLSCSPISGHRSVSWYQQTPGQGLQFLFEYFSETQRNKGNFPGRFSGRQFSNSRSEMNVSTLELGDSALYLCASSLDRVGTEAFFGQGTRLTVV.

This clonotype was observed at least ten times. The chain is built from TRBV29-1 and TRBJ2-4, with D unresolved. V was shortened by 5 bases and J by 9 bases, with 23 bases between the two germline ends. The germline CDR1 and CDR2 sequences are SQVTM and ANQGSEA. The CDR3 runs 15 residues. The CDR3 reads CSVFTEFVVGGIQYF. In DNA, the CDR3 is TGCAGCGTTTTCACCGAATTTGTCGTAGGTGGCATTCAGTACTTC.

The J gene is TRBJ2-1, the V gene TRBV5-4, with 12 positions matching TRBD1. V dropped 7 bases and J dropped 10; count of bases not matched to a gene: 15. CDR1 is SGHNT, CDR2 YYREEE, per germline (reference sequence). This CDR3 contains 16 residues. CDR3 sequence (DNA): TGTGCCAGCCGTATACCGGGACAGGGGGCTTCAGGAGAGCAGTTCTTC. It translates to CASRIPGQGASGEQFF.

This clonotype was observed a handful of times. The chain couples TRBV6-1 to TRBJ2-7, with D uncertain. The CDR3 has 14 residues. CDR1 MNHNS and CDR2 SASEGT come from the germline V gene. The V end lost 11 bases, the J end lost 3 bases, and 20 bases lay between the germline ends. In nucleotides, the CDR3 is TGTGCCCTCGTCCCCGTCGGCCTCGGCTACGAGCAGTACGTC. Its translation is CALVPVGLGYEQYV.

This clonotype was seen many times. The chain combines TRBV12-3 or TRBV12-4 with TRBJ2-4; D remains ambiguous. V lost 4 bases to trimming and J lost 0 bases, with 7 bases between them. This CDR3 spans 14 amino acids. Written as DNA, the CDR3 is TGTGCCAGCAGTTACGAAGGAGCCAAAAACATTCAGTACTTC. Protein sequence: CASSYEGAKNIQYF.

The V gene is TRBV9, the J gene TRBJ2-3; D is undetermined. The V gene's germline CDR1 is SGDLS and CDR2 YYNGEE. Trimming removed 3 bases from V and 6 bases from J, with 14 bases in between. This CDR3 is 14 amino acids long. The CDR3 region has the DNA TGTGCCAGCAGCGGACTTGCTAATTGGGATACGCAGTATTTT. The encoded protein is CASSGLANWDTQYF.

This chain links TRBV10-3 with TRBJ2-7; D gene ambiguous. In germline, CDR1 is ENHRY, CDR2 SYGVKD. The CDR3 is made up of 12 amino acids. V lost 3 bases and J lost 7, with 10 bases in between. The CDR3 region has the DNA TGTGCCATCAGTGAATGGGTCGGTGAGCAGTACGTC. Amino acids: CAISEWVGEQYV.

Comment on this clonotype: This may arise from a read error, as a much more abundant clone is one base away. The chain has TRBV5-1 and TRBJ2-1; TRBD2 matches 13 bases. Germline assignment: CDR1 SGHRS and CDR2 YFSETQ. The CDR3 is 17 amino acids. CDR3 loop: CASNLTSGGISYNEQFF. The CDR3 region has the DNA TGCGCCAGCAACTTGACTAGCGGGGGGATCTCCTACAATGAGCAGTTCTTC.

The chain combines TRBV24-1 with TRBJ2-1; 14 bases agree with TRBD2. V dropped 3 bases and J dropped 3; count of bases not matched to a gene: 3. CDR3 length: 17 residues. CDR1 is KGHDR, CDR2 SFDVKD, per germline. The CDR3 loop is CATSDSGLAGGYNEQFF. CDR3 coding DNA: TGTGCCACCAGTGATAGCGGACTAGCGGGGGGCTACAATGAGCAGTTCTTC.

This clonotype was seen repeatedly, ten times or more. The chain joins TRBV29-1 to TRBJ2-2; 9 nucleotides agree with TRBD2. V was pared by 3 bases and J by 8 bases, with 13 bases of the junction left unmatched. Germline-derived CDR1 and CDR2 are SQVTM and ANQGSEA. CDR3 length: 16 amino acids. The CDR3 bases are TGCAGCGTTGAGAGGCGGGAGGGCCCCCGTACGGGGGAGCTGTTTTTT. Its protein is CSVERREGPRTGELFF.

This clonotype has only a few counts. Here the CDR3 DNA reads TGTGCCAGCAGCGTAAGGTCGACCGAATACAATGAGCAGTTCTTC. Translated, it gives CASSVRSTEYNEQFF. The V and J genes are TRBV9 and TRBJ2-1, with D uncertain. V lost 1 base to trimming and J lost 4 bases, with 12 bases between them. CDR1 is SGDLS and CDR2 is YYNGEE in the germline V gene. The CDR3 loop spans 15 amino acids.

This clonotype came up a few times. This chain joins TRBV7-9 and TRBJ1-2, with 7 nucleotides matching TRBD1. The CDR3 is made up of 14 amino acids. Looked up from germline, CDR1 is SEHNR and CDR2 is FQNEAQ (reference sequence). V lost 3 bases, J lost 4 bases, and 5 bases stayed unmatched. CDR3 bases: TGTGCCAGCAGCTTTACGACAGGGATCTATGGCTACACCTTC. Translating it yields CASSFTTGIYGYTF.

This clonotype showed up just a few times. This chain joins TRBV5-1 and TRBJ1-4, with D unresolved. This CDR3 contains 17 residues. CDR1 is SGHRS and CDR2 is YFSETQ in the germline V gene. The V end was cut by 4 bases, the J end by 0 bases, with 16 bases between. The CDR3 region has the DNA TGCGCCAGCAGCCAAACGGGAAAAACTGCAACTAATGAAAAACTGTTTTTT. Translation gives CASSQTGKTATNEKLFF.

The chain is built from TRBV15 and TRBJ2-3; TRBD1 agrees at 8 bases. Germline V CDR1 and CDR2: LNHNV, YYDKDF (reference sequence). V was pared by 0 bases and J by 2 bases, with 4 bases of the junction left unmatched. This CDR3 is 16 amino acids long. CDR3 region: CATSREQGVITDTQYF. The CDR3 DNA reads TGTGCCACCAGCAGAGAACAGGGGGTTATCACAGATACGCAGTATTTT.